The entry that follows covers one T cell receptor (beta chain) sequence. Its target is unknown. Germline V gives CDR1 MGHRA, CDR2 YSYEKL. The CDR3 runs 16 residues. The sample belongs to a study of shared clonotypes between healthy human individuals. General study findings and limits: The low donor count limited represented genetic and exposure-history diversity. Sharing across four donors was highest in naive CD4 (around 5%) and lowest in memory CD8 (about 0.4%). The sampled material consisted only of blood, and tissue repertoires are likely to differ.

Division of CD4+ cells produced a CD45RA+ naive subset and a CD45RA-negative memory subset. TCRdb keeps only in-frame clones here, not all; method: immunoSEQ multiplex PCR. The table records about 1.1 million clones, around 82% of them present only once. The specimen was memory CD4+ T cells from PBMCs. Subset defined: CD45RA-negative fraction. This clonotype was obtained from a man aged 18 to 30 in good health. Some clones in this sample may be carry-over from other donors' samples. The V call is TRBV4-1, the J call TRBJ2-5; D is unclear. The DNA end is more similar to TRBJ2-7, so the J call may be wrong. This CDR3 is CASSQGRYTDSYEQYF. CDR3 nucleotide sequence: TGCGCCAGCAGCCAAGGGCGGTACACCGATTCCTACGAGCAGTACTTC.